The source of this T cell receptor beta chain is a study of T cells in localized non-small cell lung cancer. V lost 8 bases, J lost 9 bases, and 12 bases stayed unmatched. Germline V lookup: CDR1 LNHDA, CDR2 SQIVND (reference sequence). This CDR3 region has 14 residues. Profiled with immunoSEQ multiplex PCR; TCRdb holds only in-frame clones, not every one. The sample consists of 40,000 to 65,000 clones, around 80% of them appearing once. This receptor was taken from a man between 40 and 70 years old with stage III lung adenocarcinoma. V gene TRBV19 combines with J gene TRBJ1-5; 8 positions agree with TRBD1. The sample was peripheral blood mononuclear cells, taken before any cancer treatment. The DNA of the CDR3 is TGTGCCAGTCAGGCGGACAGGGACTTCAGGCCCCAGCATTTT. Translating it yields CASQADRDFRPQHF.